Listed here are 30 T cell receptor beta chains from one sample, sequenced in a study of shared T cell receptors in the human thymus. Profiling relied on immunoSEQ multiplex PCR, and the TCRdb table lists in-frame clones only, not all of them. The sample holds more than 550,000 clones; roughly 85% are singletons and the top ten take about 0.011%. These data were also reused for a study on human thymus T cells.

The material sequenced was thymocytes. These receptors were collected from a girl under two years old with a congenital heart defect.

The chain couples TRBV12-5 to TRBJ1-5; D perhaps matches TRBD1 (5 bases). Trimming cost V 2 bases and J 4 bases, with 12 bases left between them. Germline loops: CDR1 LGHNT, CDR2 FRNRAP. The CDR3 has 15 residues. CDR3 loop: CASGLLTDLNQPQHF. DNA of the CDR3: TGTGCTAGTGGTTTGCTGACAGACCTAAATCAGCCCCAGCATTTT.

V usage is TRBV6-1 and J usage is TRBJ2-7, with a possible D match to TRBD2 (5 bases). V dropped 8 bases and J dropped 3 bases, with 14 bases sitting between them. Germline V lookup: CDR1 MNHNS, CDR2 SASEGT. The CDR3 consists of 13 residues. The CDR3 protein is CASGGGPLYEQYF. The DNA of the CDR3 is TGTGCCAGCGGTGGCGGGCCGCTCTACGAGCAGTACTTC.

The gene calls are TRBV4-1 and TRBJ2-1; D remains unclear. Germline V lookup: CDR1 MGHRA, CDR2 YSYEKL. Trimming took off 0 bases at V and 0 bases at J, with 15 bases between the two ends. This CDR3 spans 18 amino acids. Here the CDR3 reads CASSQDSVRLRSYNEQFF. In DNA, the CDR3 is TGCGCCAGCAGCCAAGATTCGGTCCGACTCCGCTCCTACAATGAGCAGTTCTTC.

This sequence joins TRBV4-1 and TRBJ2-7; perhaps TRBD1 as D (6 bases). This CDR3 contains 16 residues. V was trimmed by 0 bases and J by 3 bases, leaving 15 bases between them. CDR1 and CDR2 (germline): MGHRA, YSYEKL. CDR3 DNA sequence: TGCGCCAGCAGCCAAGACAAAACAGGGTATAACTACGAGCAGTACTTC. Encoded protein: CASSQDKTGYNYEQYF.

The chain recombines TRBV27 with TRBJ2-3; TRBD1 is a possible D gene (7 bases). This CDR3 contains 16 residues. Germline V CDR1 and CDR2: MNHEY, SMNVEV (reference sequence). Between the trimmed V and J ends, which lost 2 bases and 0 bases, there was a span of 12 bases. This CDR3 is CASSLGGGPSTDTQYF. The DNA of the CDR3 is TGTGCCAGCAGTTTAGGAGGGGGCCCTAGCACAGATACGCAGTATTTT.

The J gene is TRBJ2-3, the V gene TRBV29-1; D is undetermined. Germline V CDR1 and CDR2: SQVTM, ANQGSEA. The V gene lost 6 bases and the J gene lost 4 bases, with 20 bases spanning the gap. This CDR3 is built from 15 residues. The CDR3 sequence is CSVPPYPSTADTQYF. The CDR3 DNA reads TGCAGCGTCCCCCCTTATCCGTCCACGGCAGATACGCAGTATTTT.

This clone appeared a few times. The chain recombines TRBV18 with TRBJ1-4, with D maybe TRBD1 (5 bases). The CDR3 extends over 13 amino acids. V was cut by 3 bases and J by 8 bases, with 10 bases left in between. CDR1 is KGHSH and CDR2 is LQKENI in the germline V gene. The CDR3 is CASSPGHLEKLFF. The CDR3 DNA follows: TGTGCCAGCTCACCTGGACACCTAGAAAAACTGTTTTTT.

This clone was recorded only once. In DNA form, the CDR3 reads TGTGCCATCTCCCAAATTAACACTGAAGCTTTCTTT. This codes for CAISQINTEAFF. The chain links TRBV10-3 to TRBJ1-1; unclear D gene. From germline, CDR1 is ENHRY and CDR2 SYGVKD. Trimming removed 8 bases at V and 2 bases at J, with 9 bases between. There are 12 residues in the CDR3.

The J gene is TRBJ1-2, the V gene TRBV7-2, with D uncertain. There are 12 residues in the CDR3. Germline V CDR1 and CDR2: SGHTA, FQGNSA. Deletions cut 5 bases from V and 6 bases from J, with 10 bases between. The CDR3 DNA reads as TGTGCCAGCAGCCTTGTCGTCCATGGCTACACCTTC. Encoded protein: CASSLVVHGYTF.

This clone was seen more than once but under ten times. The chain's CDR3 is CASSKDSTNSYNEQFF. CDR3 in DNA: TGCGCCAGCAGCAAGGACAGTACGAACTCCTACAATGAGCAGTTCTTC. The V and J genes are TRBV5-1 and TRBJ2-1; D is perhaps TRBD1 (6 bases). V shed 4 bases and J shed 0 bases, with 14 bases lying between them. CDR1 and CDR2 from the germline V gene are SGHRS and YFSETQ. CDR3 size: 16 residues.

This clone was recorded only once. The V call is TRBV6-5, the J call TRBJ2-1; possibly TRBD2 for D (5 bases). From germline, CDR1 is MNHEY and CDR2 SVGAGI. The CDR3 has 11 residues. Trimming removed 6 bases from V and 9 bases from J, with 9 bases in between. In DNA, the CDR3 is TGTGCCAGCAGCCGGGGTATTGAGCAGTTCTTC. This translates into CASSRGIEQFF.

This rearrangement joins TRBV10-1 to TRBJ2-7, with TRBD1 identical over 10 bases. The V and J ends lost 3 bases and 5 bases, in that order; junction bases with no gene match: 7. Per germline, CDR1 WNHNN and CDR2 SYGVQD (reference sequence). This CDR3 comprises 15 residues. The DNA for the CDR3 is TGCGCCAGCAGTGATCAGGGACAGGGGCGGGACGAGCAGTACTTC. This translates into CASSDQGQGRDEQYF.

The chain joins TRBV5-6 to TRBJ2-7; possible D gene TRBD2, 7 bases. Germline CDR1 is SGHDT and CDR2 is YYEEEE. The CDR3 runs 14 residues. V lost 2 bases and J lost 7, with 16 bases in between. CDR3 in amino acids: CASSFGSGGGEQYF. CDR3 in DNA: TGTGCCAGCAGCTTCGGGTCGGGGGGCGGGGAGCAGTACTTC.

V gene TRBV28 combines with J gene TRBJ2-4; TRBD2 aligns across 9 bases. Germline V gene data show CDR1 as MDHEN and CDR2 as SYDVKM. The ends lost 2 bases at V and 0 bases at J; junction bases unmatched: 11. This CDR3 is built from 19 residues. This chain's CDR3 is CASSLRPSGEELAKNIQYF. The CDR3 DNA is TGTGCCAGCAGTTTAAGGCCTAGCGGGGAAGAACTAGCCAAAAACATTCAGTACTTC.

J is TRBJ2-1 and V is TRBV15; 7 bases line up with TRBD2. Germline loops: CDR1 LNHNV, CDR2 YYDKDF (reference sequence). CDR3 length: 18 residues. V dropped 4 bases and J dropped 4; count of bases not matched to a gene: 16. This CDR3 reads CATSTVLSSGDHYNEQFF. CDR3 bases: TGTGCCACCAGCACGGTTCTTTCCAGCGGGGACCATTACAATGAGCAGTTCTTC. Complete variable domain (other parts from reference TRBV15 and TRBJ2-1): DAMVIQNPRYQVTQFGKPVTLSCSQTLNHNVMYWYQQKSSQAPKLLFHYYDKDFNNEADTPDNFQSRRPNTSFCFLDIRSPGLGDTAMYLCATSTVLSSGDHYNEQFFGPGTRLTVL.

This chain links TRBV27 with TRBJ2-7; TRBD1 matches 8 bases. The J segment lost 0 bases and the V segment lost 6 bases, leaving 4 bases of the junction unmatched. This CDR3 has 14 amino acids. Germline V gives CDR1 MNHEY, CDR2 SMNVEV (reference sequence). The CDR3 coding sequence is TGTGCCAGCAGGGCTACAGGGGGCTCCTACGAGCAGTACTTC. It encodes CASRATGGSYEQYF.

The chain is built from TRBV27 and TRBJ1-3, with D possibly matching TRBD1 (5 bases). This CDR3 contains 15 residues. Germline V CDR1 and CDR2: MNHEY, SMNVEV (reference sequence). Trimming removed 10 bases from V and 2 bases from J, with 18 bases in between. The CDR3 loop is CATSETWGPGNTIYF. The CDR3, as DNA: TGTGCCACATCTGAGACCTGGGGCCCTGGAAACACCATATATTTT.

This clone was detected a few times. This chain uses TRBV12-2 with TRBJ2-6; no DNA check was done on the table's D call, TRBD2. TRBV12-2 corresponds to a pseudogene. The CDR3 spans 18 residues. The CDR3 DNA reads as TGTGCAAGTCGCTTCCGCGGGTCACCTCTTTCTGGGGCCAACGTCCTGACTTTC. This encodes CASRFRGSPLSGANVLTF.

The CDR3 DNA is TGTGCCAGTCATTTATCGGACACTGAAGCTTTCTTT. Residues: CASHLSDTEAFF. This sequence joins TRBV28 and TRBJ1-1; no definite D call. The V end lost 9 bases, the J end lost 3 bases, and 11 bases lay between the germline ends. In germline, CDR1 is MDHEN, CDR2 SYDVKM. The CDR3 consists of 12 residues.

The CDR3: CASSPLARGAFGADTQYF. CDR3 DNA sequence: TGTGCCAGCTCACCACTGGCGCGGGGGGCTTTCGGGGCAGATACGCAGTATTTT. The rearrangement uses TRBV18 and TRBJ2-3; the match to TRBD2 covers 8 bases. The V gene end was trimmed by 1 base and the J gene end by 4 bases; junction bases not matched to a gene: 13. CDR1 is KGHSH and CDR2 is LQKENI in the germline V gene. The CDR3 consists of 18 residues. The complete variable domain, with remaining parts taken from reference TRBV18 and TRBJ2-3, reads NAGVMQNPRHLVRRRGQEARLRCSPMKGHSHVYWYRQLPEEGLKFMVYLQKENIIDESGMPKERFSAEFPKEGPSILRIQQVVRGDSAAYFCASSPLARGAFGADTQYFGPGTRLTVL.

The chain joins TRBV7-9 to TRBJ1-5; D is ambiguous. The CDR3 is 13 amino acids. The V end lost 7 bases, the J end lost 4 bases, and 11 bases lay between the germline ends. The germline CDR1 and CDR2 sequences are SEHNR and FQNEAQ (reference sequence). The CDR3 nucleotides read TGTGCCAGCACCCGAGGACTAAATCAGCCCCAGCATTTT. Its protein product is CASTRGLNQPQHF.

The chain employs TRBV9 and TRBJ2-3, with D possibly being TRBD1 (5 bases). The CDR3 extends over 15 amino acids. The V and J ends lost 0 bases and 4 bases respectively, with 12 bases between them. Germline CDR1 SGDLS, CDR2 YYNGEE. The CDR3 nucleotides read TGTGCCAGCAGCGTAGGGGCCAGGGCTTCAGATACGCAGTATTTT. It translates to CASSVGARASDTQYF.

V is TRBV19 and J is TRBJ1-6; D may be TRBD1 (5 bases). The CDR3 runs 17 residues. Germline V gene lookup returns CDR1 LNHDA and CDR2 SQIVND (reference sequence). V was pared by 3 bases and J by 0 bases, with 12 bases between. CDR3 sequence reads: CASSIQTDPSYNSPLHF. The CDR3 DNA reads TGTGCCAGTAGTATCCAGACAGACCCCTCCTATAATTCACCCCTCCACTTT.

As to this clone: Other DNA sequences of this sample code for an identical CDR3. The chain employs TRBV5-1 and TRBJ2-1; D gene unclear. V was shortened by 4 bases and J by 3 bases, with 8 bases between the two germline ends. Germline loops: CDR1 SGHRS, CDR2 YFSETQ. The CDR3 runs to 13 residues. CDR3 loop: CASSLGSYNEQFF. CDR3 nucleotides: TGCGCCAGCAGCCTGGGCAGCTACAATGAGCAGTTCTTC.

This chain links TRBV9 with TRBJ1-6; 7 bases agree with TRBD1. The CDR3 is 13 amino acids. Trimming took 7 bases from V and 6 from J; bases not matched to a gene: 4. The germline gives CDR1 SGDLS, CDR2 YYNGEE. CDR3 DNA sequence: TGTGCCAGCGGGACAGCGTCTAATTCACCCCTCCACTTT. Protein sequence: CASGTASNSPLHF.

The V and J genes are TRBV6-1 and TRBJ2-5; 8 bases agree with TRBD2. The CDR3 is made up of 14 amino acids. Germline-derived CDR1 and CDR2 are MNHNS and SASEGT. Trimming removed 10 bases from V and 1 base from J; junction bases left unmatched: 8. The CDR3 reads CATLKRGTQETQYF. DNA of the CDR3: TGTGCCACACTTAAGCGGGGGACCCAAGAGACCCAGTACTTC.

J is TRBJ1-3 and V is TRBV11-2; D is unclear. CDR1 and CDR2 from the germline V gene are SGHAT and FQNNGV. Trimming pared 0 bases from V and 4 bases from J, leaving 13 bases between. The length of the CDR3 is 16 residues. CDR3 loop: CASSLDRPRSGNTIYF. CDR3 bases: TGTGCCAGCAGCTTAGACAGGCCGCGCTCGGGAAACACCATATATTTT.

This clone was picked up one time. The rearrangement uses TRBV7-3 and TRBJ2-7, with 9 bases matching TRBD1. V gave up 2 bases and J gave up 3 bases; unmatched junction bases: 5. The CDR3 sequence is 15 residues long. Germline loops: CDR1 SGHTA, CDR2 FQGTGA. The CDR3 coding sequence is TGTGCCAGCAGCTTAGGTACAGGGGGCGACTACGAGCAGTACTTC. As protein: CASSLGTGGDYEQYF.

The J gene is TRBJ2-3, the V gene TRBV12-5, with D possibly being TRBD1 (6 bases). The CDR3 loop spans 20 amino acids. From germline, CDR1 is LGHNT and CDR2 FRNRAP. V lost 1 base to trimming and J lost 0 bases, with 23 bases between them. Here the CDR3 DNA reads TGTGCTAGTGGTTTGGCCCAGGGACAAAGACACCCGACTAGCACAGATACGCAGTATTTT. It specifies CASGLAQGQRHPTSTDTQYF.

The J gene is TRBJ2-2, the V gene TRBV5-8; tentatively, D is TRBD2 (5 bases). Germline CDR1 SGHTS, CDR2 YDEGEE. CDR3 length equals 17 residues. Trimming took off 3 bases at V and 1 base at J, with 16 bases between the two ends. The CDR3 nucleotides read TGTGCCAGCAGCTCCTGCCCGGACGGGGTGAACACCGGGGAGCTGTTTTTT. The encoded protein is CASSSCPDGVNTGELFF.